Shown below are 14 T cell receptor beta chains from a single sample sequenced in a study of blood T cell repertoires in COVID-19. Data came from immunoSEQ multiplex PCR; TCRdb stores just in-frame clones and leaves some out. Of under 200,000 clones in the sample, approximately 86% are singletons; the top ten hold around 23%. The sequenced material came from PBMCs or T cells enriched from blood (not recorded which). The receptors stem from a woman aged 40 to 49 in a cohort exposed to, infected with or recovered from COVID-19 (not recorded which).

The V and J genes are TRBV28 and TRBJ1-6; D call uncertain. The CDR3 covers 14 residues. Trimming removed 6 bases at V and 2 bases at J, with 8 bases between. Germline V lookup: CDR1 MDHEN, CDR2 SYDVKM. CDR3 nucleotide sequence: TGTGCCAGCAGCGGGGTCGCCTATAATTCACCCCTCCACTTT. Residues: CASSGVAYNSPLHF.

This chain uses TRBV4-2 with TRBJ1-5, with D hard to call. V lost 4 bases, J lost 2 bases, and 12 bases lay in between. The CDR3 has 15 amino acids. Germline V gene lookup returns CDR1 LGHNA and CDR2 YNFKEQ. CDR3 sequence: CASSPIQAGNQPQHF. The CDR3 DNA sequence: TGTGCCAGCAGCCCCATCCAAGCTGGCAATCAGCCCCAGCATTTT.

This chain joins TRBV19 and TRBJ1-6; 9 nucleotides align to TRBD1. The CDR3 runs to 16 residues. With V trimmed by 2 bases and J by 4 bases, 3 bases remained unmatched. Per the germline V gene, CDR1 is LNHDA and CDR2 is SQIVND (reference sequence). The CDR3 DNA reads TGTGCCAGTAGTATAAGAGGGACAGGGTATAATTCACCCCTCCACTTT. It codes for CASSIRGTGYNSPLHF.

This chain links TRBV19 with TRBJ1-1; 7 positions match TRBD1. Per germline, CDR1 LNHDA and CDR2 SQIVND (reference sequence). V trimming: 6 bases; J trimming: 2 bases; junction bases outside the gene matches: 6. The CDR3 totals 14 residues. The CDR3 spells CASRRAGGNTEAFF. The CDR3, as DNA: TGTGCCAGTAGGCGGGCAGGGGGTAACACTGAAGCTTTCTTT. Filled out from reference TRBV19 and TRBJ1-1, the complete variable domain reads DGGITQSPKYLFRKEGQNVTLSCEQNLNHDAMYWYRQDPGQGLRLIYYSQIVNDFQKGDIAEGYSVSREKKESFPLTVTSAQKNPTAFYLCASRRAGGNTEAFFGQGTRLTVV.

The chain recombines TRBV5-1 with TRBJ1-2; TRBD1 is a possible D gene (6 bases). V was pared by 3 bases and J by 6 bases, with 18 bases between. Germline V gene data show CDR1 as SGHRS and CDR2 as YFSETQ. The CDR3 contains 15 residues. The CDR3 here is CASSYGTRSVDGYTF. The DNA of the CDR3 is TGCGCCAGCAGCTACGGGACACGATCGGTGGATGGCTACACCTTC.

This clone was detected a few times. The CDR3 sequence: CASRALGEVATF. The CDR3 DNA reads TGTGCCAGCAGGGCCCTTGGGGAGGTGGCCACCTTC. The chain uses TRBV28 and TRBJ1-2, with D unclear. CDR3 length: 12 residues. Germline CDR1 and CDR2: MDHEN and SYDVKM. V dropped 6 bases and J dropped 13 bases, with 18 bases sitting between them.

V is TRBV5-4 and J is TRBJ1-2; 7 bases match TRBD1. The CDR3 runs 16 residues. With V trimmed by 0 bases and J by 5 bases, 10 bases remained unmatched. Germline-derived CDR1 and CDR2 are SGHNT and YYREEE (reference sequence). CDR3 bases: TGTGCCAGCAGCTTGGGCCCAACAGACAGGGAGTATGGCTACACCTTC. Translated: CASSLGPTDREYGYTF.

The V gene is TRBV27, the J gene TRBJ2-7; TRBD2 matches 8 bases. The V gene end was trimmed by 2 bases and the J gene end by 2 bases; junction bases not matched to a gene: 5. The V gene's germline CDR1 is MNHEY and CDR2 SMNVEV (reference sequence). CDR3 size: 15 residues. The CDR3 DNA sequence: TGTGCCAGCAGTTTACACGGGAGGGAAACCTACGAGCAGTACTTC. It is translated as CASSLHGRETYEQYF.

The chain combines TRBV3-1 (or the pseudogene TRBV3-2) with TRBJ2-7; 7 positions match TRBD2. CDR3 length: 17 amino acids. The germline CDR1 and CDR2 sequences are LGHDT and YNNKEL (reference sequence). Unmatched junction bases numbered 10, after V lost 0 bases and J lost 2 bases. The CDR3 here is CASSQDGGTPTAYEQYF. The CDR3 nucleotides read TGTGCCAGCAGCCAAGACGGGGGGACGCCTACCGCCTACGAGCAGTACTTC.

This clone was seen more than once but under ten times. The gene calls are TRBV14 and TRBJ1-2; TRBD1 is a possible D gene (5 bases). Per the germline V gene, CDR1 is SGHDN and CDR2 is FVKESK. The CDR3 length is 15 residues. Trimming removed 2 bases from V and 3 bases from J, with 13 bases in between. The CDR3 region is CASSQYRGKYYGYTF. The CDR3 nucleotides read TGTGCCAGCAGCCAATATCGGGGGAAGTACTATGGCTACACCTTC. Full variable domain (remainder filled in from reference TRBV14 and TRBJ1-2): EAGVTQFPSHSVIEKGQTVTLRCDPISGHDNLYWYRRVMGKEIKFLLHFVKESKQDESGMPNNRFLAERTGGTYSTLKVQPAELEDSGVYFCASSQYRGKYYGYTFGSGTRLTVV.

The chain is built from TRBV27 and TRBJ1-1; tentative D call: TRBD1 (6 bases). Germline V CDR1 and CDR2: MNHEY, SMNVEV (reference sequence). Trimming removed 6 bases at V and 4 bases at J, with 12 bases between. The CDR3 runs 13 residues. For the CDR3, the DNA is TGTGCCAGCAGATTCAGGGGTGTCACTGAAGCTTTCTTT. It specifies CASRFRGVTEAFF.

This chain connects TRBV2 to TRBJ2-3, with TRBD2 as a possible D gene (6 bases). Trimming cost V 4 bases and J 2 bases, with 10 bases left between them. CDR3 size: 14 residues. The germline V gene encodes CDR1 SNHLY and CDR2 FYNNEI. In DNA form, the CDR3 reads TGTGCCAGCAGTGCAGGAGGGGTCACAGATACGCAGTATTTT. Its translation: CASSAGGVTDTQYF.

This rearrangement joins TRBV11-2 to TRBJ1-2; 9 bases fit TRBD1. The CDR3 spans 14 residues. V was pared by 4 bases and J by 6 bases, with 6 bases of the junction left unmatched. Per the germline V gene, CDR1 is SGHAT and CDR2 is FQNNGV. Written as DNA, the CDR3 is TGTGCCAGCAGCTCGGGACAGGGTTTCGATGGCTACACCTTC. Translating gives CASSSGQGFDGYTF.

The CDR3 nucleotides read TGTGCCAGCAGTTTCCGGACTAGCGGGAGATGGGGAGAGACCCAGTACTTC. Residues: CASSFRTSGRWGETQYF. The chain is built from TRBV27 and TRBJ2-5; 13 nucleotides line up with TRBD2. CDR1 is MNHEY and CDR2 is SMNVEV in the germline V gene (reference sequence). After removal of 3 bases from V and 4 bases from J, the junction contained 8 bases not matched to a gene. The CDR3 length is 17 residues.